The TCR beta chain described here comes from a study of T cells in narcolepsy. The table came from immunoSEQ multiplex PCR; TCRdb's copy has only in-frame clones and leaves some out. The table shows tens of thousands of clones, with about 80% occurring only once. For this clone: Its antigen remains unknown.

The CDR3 has 14 residues. Per the germline V gene, CDR1 is GTSNPN and CDR2 is SVGIG (reference sequence). Study-wide results and limits: Healthy controls reportedly lacked the autoreactive clonotypes serially found in patients' blood.

The TCR comes from a human donor with narcolepsy. The chain is built from TRBV30 and TRBJ2-5; maybe TRBD2 (7 bases). The last part of the DNA fits TRBJ2-7 better; the J call may be wrong. The sample consisted of CD45RA- memory CD4+ T cells from PBMCs. CDR3 region: CAWRGVRGVHEQYF. DNA of the CDR3: TGTGCCTGGCGGGGGGTCAGGGGTGTCCACGAGCAGTACTTC.